The 4 T cell receptor beta chains below all came from one sample that was sequenced in a study of TIL therapy for anti-PD-1-resistant metastatic lung cancer. The libraries were made with immunoSEQ v3. TCRdb keeps only in-frame clones here, not all; method: immunoSEQ multiplex PCR. The data hold 95,000 or so clones, with less than 70% observed a single time. This sample's time point: pre-treatment sample, taken before nivolumab and TIL therapy. Tumor tissue came from excised metastases, mostly pleural nodules or supraclavicular lymph nodes. The source was tumor tissue, collected at baseline. All receptors derive from a person between 25 and 80 years old with non-small cell lung cancer.

This sequence joins TRBV29-1 and TRBJ2-1; either TRBD1 or TRBD2 may fit D (5 bases each). Trimming removed 4 bases from V and 4 bases from J, with 8 bases in between. Germline CDR1 reads SQVTM; CDR2 reads ANQGSEA. The CDR3 loop spans 12 amino acids. CDR3 residues: CSVGEGYNEQFF. Here the CDR3 DNA reads TGCAGCGTTGGAGAGGGGTACAATGAGCAGTTCTTC.

The chain has TRBV5-4 and TRBJ2-7; 8 bases match TRBD1. CDR1 is SGHNT and CDR2 is YYREEE in the germline V gene (reference sequence). Germline trimming cut 1 base from V and 6 bases from J; bases unmatched to any gene: 3. The CDR3 has 13 residues. CDR3 residues: CASSLYRGAEQYF. The CDR3 DNA is TGTGCCAGCAGCTTGTACAGGGGGGCCGAGCAGTACTTC.

The chain joins TRBV6-1 to TRBJ1-6; possible D gene TRBD1, 5 bases. The CDR3 length is 14 residues. The V end was cut by 0 bases, the J end by 11 bases, with 11 bases between. CDR1 and CDR2 from the germline V gene are MNHNS and SASEGT. The CDR3 coding sequence is TGTGCCAGCAGTGAAGCGCTTGCAGGGCCACCCCTCCACTTT. It yields the protein CASSEALAGPPLHF.

The chain recombines TRBV5-1 with TRBJ1-3; 7 bases fit TRBD1. Unmatched junction bases numbered 7, after V lost 4 bases and J lost 0 bases. Germline lookup yields CDR1 SGHRS and CDR2 YFSETQ. The CDR3 covers 16 residues. The CDR3 here is CASSLWTGNSGNTIYF. In DNA, the CDR3 is TGCGCCAGCAGCCTTTGGACAGGCAACTCTGGAAACACCATATATTTT.